This record concerns one TCR beta chain sequence. What it binds is unknown. This sample was taken from a study of cytomegalovirus exposure and HLA in healthy donors. In the PCR, 60 Vbeta and 13 Jbeta primers were used. The protocol was immunoSEQ multiplex PCR, while the TCRdb copy is restricted to in-frame clones and leaves out a portion. The repertoire has 95,000 to 130,000 clones, 65% to 90% of them found once; the top ten carry 3% to 5%. The ends lost 0 bases at V and 15 bases at J; junction bases unmatched: 3. Per germline, CDR1 MNHNY and CDR2 SVGAGI (reference sequence). CDR3 size: 14 residues. Study results and caveats: Through in vitro validation, three CMV-associated chains were shown to be specific for CMV antigens. Diagnosis of cytomegalovirus status made by the classifier reportedly showed high specificity and sensitivity.

This receptor was identified in a woman aged 25 to 45 in good health and CMV-seronegative. Sequences were obtained from PBMCs. This chain links TRBV6-6 with TRBJ2-1; 15 bases align to TRBD2. CDR3 DNA sequence: TGTGCCAGCAGTTACTCTGGGACTAGCGGGAGGCCGTTCTTC. It encodes CASSYSGTSGRPFF.